The subject of this entry is one TCR beta chain. It has no known antigen specificity. The record has no base qualities; no much larger clone is one base away. The library was prepared using RACE. The instrument given in TCRdb is NextSeq 500. During library preparation, unique molecular identifiers were attached to individual cDNA molecules so that TCRs could be counted in a quantitative, reproducible way. For every blood RNA sample, sequencing covered both the TCR alpha and TCR beta chains. On the study's bioinformatics: Samples had a median of roughly 91,000 TCRs, with a range from about 23,224 to 750,000. V, J and CDR3 annotation of the TCR reads was carried out using the Decombinator software suite. For PS versus PT1 abundance plots, all samples were subsampled to the same number of TCRs (28,000). TCRs were defined as expanded if absent before sensitization and observed at least eight times at the 2-week time point. The public reads were reprocessed in TCRdb via fastp at Q25 and MiXCR, keeping in-frame beta chains. All rows with the same CDR3 protein become a single entry with the most common DNA and genes. The V and J calls shown here were made by TCRdb, not taken from the authors' results. This sample holds under 85,000 distinct CDR3 sequences; around a tenth were observed only once. About 1.3% of the sample is in the top ten clones.

The CDR3 covers 16 residues, taking in both the cysteine and the phenylalanine. This entry keeps only the CDR3 DNA: 48 bases, framed from base 1. V loses 5 bases of germline sequence and J loses 3 bases, and the interval between the two ends is 17 bases. The germline V gene supplies CDR1 MNHEY and CDR2 SVGEGT. The data derive from a study of human T cells and chemical hapten exposure (dated by TCRdb to about 2021). Looking at the study overall: For sensitization, 2% DPC in acetone was applied to a 2 cm by 2 cm area of upper inner arm skin. For TCR sequencing, blood came from 25 to 35 alopecia patients at anywhere from one to four time points (pre-sensitization, 2, 6 and 24 weeks). Patch testing on the upper back used Finn chambers containing 0.01% DPC, with scoring done after 6 days according to International Contact Dermatitis Research Group standards. Alopecia areata with under or over 50% scalp involvement, alopecia totalis and alopecia universalis were represented in the patient cohort, which was mostly female. The study tracked peripheral blood TCR repertoire changes in vivo during primary and secondary sensitization to the hapten diphenylcyclopropenone (DPC) in alopecia patients. Patient blood was sampled pre-sensitization (week 0) and at 2, 6 and about 24 weeks after DPC sensitization. The libraries were sequenced as a pool, and the TCR yield per sample differed mostly because of small variations in library volumes within the pool. Throughout the approximately 25-week study period, patients were also given weekly therapeutic DPC doses on the scalp. The research as a whole found: Because every patient had alopecia, a presumed autoimmune disease, the patients' immune response might differ from that of healthy individuals. Repeated subsampling changed both the strength of the expansion versus patch-test correlation and the threshold at which the correlation became significant. Significantly more large CDR3 similarity clusters were formed by expanded TCRs than by pre-sensitization or healthy control sets, consistent with antigen-driven responses. The number of TCRs above 1 in 1000 frequency did not change with DPC sensitization; there was no evidence of global repertoire structure alterations. A positive correlation was found between the number of PT1 expanded TCRs and patch test score, with significance reached at thresholds 8, 16 and 32 but not 4.

This sample's time point label indicates: patch test 1, 2 weeks after DPC sensitization. The treatment or condition label, as the study defines it: therapeutic diphenylcyclopropenone sensitization with weekly scalp DPC. At each patch-test visit, blood was drawn before the patch test was applied. Patients were considered eligible if aged 18 to 70, diagnosed with alopecia and deemed suitable for DPC therapy, and patients were excluded if pregnant. Unfractionated whole blood was collected in Tempus Blood RNA tubes, and total RNA was extracted from that blood. The sequencing used whole blood, collected in connection with sensitization to the hapten diphenylcyclopropenone (DPC). This receptor was taken from a woman aged 45-59 years with alopecia areata. Some clones in this sample may be carry-over from other donors' samples. The chain links TRBV6-2 or TRBV6-3 with TRBJ1-5, and possibly TRBD1, on 5 matching bases. The encoded CDR3 is CASSLHEGTLNQPQHF. The bases are TGTGCCAGCAGTCTCCATGAAGGGACCCTCAATCAGCCCCAGCATTTT.